This TCR beta chain was sequenced during a study of blood T cell repertoires in COVID-19. Study-level background: Donors in the United States, Italy and Spain gave samples during acute or convalescent COVID-19. T cells, B-cell-depleted T cells, or PBMCs provided the cDNA or gDNA that served as material.

The CDR3 spans 15 residues. V gave up 8 bases and J gave up 5 bases; unmatched junction bases: 13. In germline, CDR1 is SQVTM, CDR2 ANQGSEA. Repertoires were generated with immunoSEQ multiplex PCR, while TCRdb's copy carries only in-frame clones and drops some. The table shows about 260,000 clones, with about 90% occurring only once. The TCR originated in a young woman with COVID-19, enrolled during active disease. Sample: peripheral blood. V and J are TRBV29-1 and TRBJ1-4; 8 nucleotides agree with TRBD1. The CDR3 DNA sequence: TGCAGCACTCGATCTACAACAGGGGGGAATGAAAAACTGTTTTTT. Translating gives CSTRSTTGGNEKLFF.